This TCR beta chain came from a study of T cell repertoires in cytomegalovirus infection (dated by TCRdb to between 2018 and 2021). Study-level background: Peptide stimulations targeted recently identified HLA-C-restricted CMV epitopes, whose presentation resists viral immunomodulation, together with well-studied HLA-B-restricted epitopes. The HLA type of each donor mattered for the analysis, because public TCR beta signatures pointed to carriage of CMV infection along with the matching HLA type.

CDR1 is given as MNHNY and CDR2 as SVGAGI, both from the germline V gene (reference sequence). The CDR3, from cysteine to phenylalanine, totals 14 residues. Only the CDR3 part of the read is kept: 42 bases, read in frame from the first base. The junction carries 12 bases between V and J, which are trimmed by 8 bases and 0 bases respectively. Comment on this clonotype: This clone's antigen is unknown. The record has no base qualities; no much larger clone is one base away.

What the study reported, not specific to this receptor: In both this cohort and an independent cohort of some 370 donors, the cumulative frequency of public TCR beta family members distinguished carriers of CMV infection plus the relevant HLA type. In the ex vivo response, HLA-C-restricted CMV-specific TCR beta clonotypes were dominant, and in two of eight donors the single most frequent clonotype came from this HLA-C-restricted group.

The sample was run on an Illumina HiSeq 1500. TCRdb handled the public reads itself, with Q25 trimming in fastp and clone calling in MiXCR, and kept productive beta chains. Records with the same CDR3 protein are collapsed into one entry carrying the most frequent genes and DNA. For this sample there are fewer than 1,000,000 distinct CDR3 sequences; approximately 30% appear just once. The ten largest clones add up to under 15% of the sample. The treatment or condition label, read with the paper, signifies: in vitro stimulation with specific CMV peptide epitopes to enrich CMV-specific T cells. Here the sequenced sample was cultured CD8+ T cells from PBMCs, taken from culture after CMV antigen stimulation. Recombination joined TRBV6-6 with TRBJ2-3; TRBD2 is possibly the D segment (5 matching bases). The clonotype comes from a human donor in good health (CMV status not recorded). Some clones in this sample may be carry-over from other donors' samples. Read as DNA, the sequence is TGTGCCAGCGAGACATGGACTAGCACAGATACGCAGTATTTT. Its protein product is CASETWTSTDTQYF.